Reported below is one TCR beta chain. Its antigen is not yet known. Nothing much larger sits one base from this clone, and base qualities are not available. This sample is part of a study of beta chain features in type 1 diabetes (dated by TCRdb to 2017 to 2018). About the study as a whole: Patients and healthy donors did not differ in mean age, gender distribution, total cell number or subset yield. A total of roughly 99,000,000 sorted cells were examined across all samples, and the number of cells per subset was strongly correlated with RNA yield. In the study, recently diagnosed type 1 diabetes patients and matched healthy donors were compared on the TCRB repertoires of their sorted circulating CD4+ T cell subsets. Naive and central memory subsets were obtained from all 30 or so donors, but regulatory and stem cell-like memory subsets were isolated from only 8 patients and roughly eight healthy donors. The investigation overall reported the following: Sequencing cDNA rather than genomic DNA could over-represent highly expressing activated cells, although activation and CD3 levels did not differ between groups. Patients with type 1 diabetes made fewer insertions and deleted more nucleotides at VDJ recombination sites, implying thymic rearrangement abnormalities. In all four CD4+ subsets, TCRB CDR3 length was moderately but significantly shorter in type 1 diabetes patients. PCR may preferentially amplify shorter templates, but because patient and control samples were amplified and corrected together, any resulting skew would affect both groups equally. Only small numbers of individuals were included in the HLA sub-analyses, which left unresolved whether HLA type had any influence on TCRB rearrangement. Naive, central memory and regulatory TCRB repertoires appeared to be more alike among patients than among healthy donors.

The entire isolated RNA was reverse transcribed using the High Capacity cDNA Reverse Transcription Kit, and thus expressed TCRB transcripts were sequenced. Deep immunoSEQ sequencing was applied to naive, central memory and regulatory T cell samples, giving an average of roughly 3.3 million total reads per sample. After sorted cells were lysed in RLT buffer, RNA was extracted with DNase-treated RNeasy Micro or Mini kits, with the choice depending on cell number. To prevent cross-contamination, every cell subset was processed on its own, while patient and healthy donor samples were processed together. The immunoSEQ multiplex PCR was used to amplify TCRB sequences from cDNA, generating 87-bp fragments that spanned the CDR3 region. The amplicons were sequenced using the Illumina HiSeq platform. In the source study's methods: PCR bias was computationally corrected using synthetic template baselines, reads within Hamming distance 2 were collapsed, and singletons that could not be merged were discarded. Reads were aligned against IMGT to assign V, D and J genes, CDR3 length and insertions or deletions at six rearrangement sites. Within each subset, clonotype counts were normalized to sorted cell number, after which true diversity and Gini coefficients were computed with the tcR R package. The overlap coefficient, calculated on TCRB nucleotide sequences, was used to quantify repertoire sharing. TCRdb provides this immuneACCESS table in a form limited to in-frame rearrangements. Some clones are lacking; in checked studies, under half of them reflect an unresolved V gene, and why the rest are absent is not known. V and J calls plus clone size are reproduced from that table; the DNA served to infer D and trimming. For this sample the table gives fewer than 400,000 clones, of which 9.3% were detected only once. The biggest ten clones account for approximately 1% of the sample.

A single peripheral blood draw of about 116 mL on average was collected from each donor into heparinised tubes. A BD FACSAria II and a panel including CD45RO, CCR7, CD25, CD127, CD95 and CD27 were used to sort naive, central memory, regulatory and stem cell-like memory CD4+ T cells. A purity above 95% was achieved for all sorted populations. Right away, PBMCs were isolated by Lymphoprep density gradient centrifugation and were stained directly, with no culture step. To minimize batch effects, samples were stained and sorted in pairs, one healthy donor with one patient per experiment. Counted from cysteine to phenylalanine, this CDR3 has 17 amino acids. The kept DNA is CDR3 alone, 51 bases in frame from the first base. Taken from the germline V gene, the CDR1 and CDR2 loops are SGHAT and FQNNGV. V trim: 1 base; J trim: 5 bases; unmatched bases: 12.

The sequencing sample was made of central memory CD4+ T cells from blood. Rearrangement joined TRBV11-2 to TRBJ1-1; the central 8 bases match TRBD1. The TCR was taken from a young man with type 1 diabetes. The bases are TGTGCCAGCAGCTTAGTTTGGAGTGGGACAGGTAAAACTGAAGCTTTCTTT. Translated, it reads CASSLVWSGTGKTEAFF.